This T cell receptor beta chain was sequenced during a study of blood T cell repertoires in COVID-19. The participants were between about 18 and 90 years old and came from 20 to 30 US areas. For recovered donors of Cohort 3, there were two negative PCRs, clearance, or symptom resolution. The CDR3 has 15 amino acids. V was pared by 1 base and J by 6 bases, with 8 bases of the junction left unmatched. Germline V CDR1 and CDR2: MGHRA, YSYEKL. Clones were sequenced by immunoSEQ multiplex PCR, and TCRdb holds only the in-frame ones, with some missing. The sample has fewer than 450,000 clones, 90% seen once; the top ten hold 0.6%.

The V and J genes are TRBV4-1 and TRBJ1-1; 7 bases are shared with TRBD1. The sequenced sample consisted of PBMCs or T cells enriched from blood (not recorded which). The receptor comes from a man between 18 and 29 years old who had recovered from COVID-19. The CDR3: CASSQVTVQGAEAFF. The CDR3 coding sequence is TGCGCCAGCAGCCAAGTGACGGTCCAGGGGGCTGAAGCTTTCTTT.